This T cell receptor beta chain was identified during a study of T cell responses to AZD1222 COVID-19 vaccine. Findings of the study overall: Spike was spanned by vaccine-associated CD4 TCRs, with dominance at 160-218 and 743-854.

As for this clone: The antigen remains undetermined.

The assay was immunoSEQ multiplex PCR, and TCRdb's table has in-frame clones only and misses some. The table shows about 99,000 clones, with nearly 95% occurring only once. There are 15 residues in the CDR3. Per the germline V gene, CDR1 is MNHEY and CDR2 is SVGAGI. V lost 6 bases and J lost 0; bases outside the gene matches: 7. The V and J genes are TRBV6-5 and TRBJ2-7, with 8 nucleotides matching TRBD2. The origin of this receptor is an adult in good health. Material: peripheral blood, obtained on day 0 of AZD1222 vaccination. The CDR3 spells CASRREGLGSYEQYF. The CDR3 DNA reads as TGTGCCAGCAGACGGGAGGGCCTGGGCTCCTACGAGCAGTACTTC.